These 3 T cell receptor beta chains originate from one sample sequenced in a study of human T cells and chemical hapten exposure. One entry per CDR3 protein results from TCRdb running MiXCR on the RACE reads. Counted here are some 90,000 distinct CDR3 sequences, over 8% occurring once; the ten biggest clones make up about 3%. Specified time point: healthy volunteer bleed at 2 weeks. Blood, whole and unfractionated, served as the source for total RNA extraction. The sequenced sample consisted of whole blood. Every receptor here comes from a female donor in good health. Some clones in this sample may be carry-over from other donors' samples.

The V gene is TRBV10-3, the J gene TRBJ1-4, with a tentative D call TRBD1 (5 bases). V was clipped by 4 bases and J by 7 bases, with 13 bases between them. CDR3 length: 14 residues. Germline lookup yields CDR1 ENHRY and CDR2 SYGVKD. CDR3 sequence (DNA): TGTGCCATCAGTGCCCGGGGGTCGGGTGAAAAACTGTTTTTT. Protein sequence: CAISARGSGEKLFF.

This clonotype has a handful of counts. This sequence joins TRBV20-1 and TRBJ1-1; tentative D call: TRBD1 (5 bases). Germline V gene sequence: CDR1 DFQATT, CDR2 SNEGSKA (reference sequence). V was pared by 3 bases and J by 4 bases, with 12 bases between. The CDR3 spans 13 residues. The CDR3 nucleotides read TGCAGTGCTAGTTGGCAGGGCGCCACTGAAGCTTTCTTT. Residues: CSASWQGATEAFF.

This clonotype came up many times. V is TRBV7-9 and J is TRBJ2-5, with D uncertain. This CDR3 has 12 amino acids. V shed 3 bases and J shed 5 bases, with 7 bases lying between them. Germline V gene sequence: CDR1 SEHNR, CDR2 FQNEAQ (reference sequence). CDR3 in DNA: TGTGCCAGCAGCTTGGCCTCGGAGACCCAGTACTTC. This codes for CASSLASETQYF.